This T cell receptor beta chain was profiled in a study of shared clonotypes between healthy human individuals. Study at large: Each donor's CD4 naive and CD4 memory cells filled three plates apiece, CD8 naive two, and CD8 memory one.

Germline lookup yields CDR1 MNHEY and CDR2 SVGAGI. V lost 6 bases and J 0 bases, leaving 9 bases between the germline ends. There are 14 residues in the CDR3. TCRdb keeps only in-frame clones here, not all; method: immunoSEQ multiplex PCR. Here the sample spans around 1.1 million clones, 75% to 80% being singletons. The source material was memory CD4+ T cells from PBMCs. Documented subset: CD45RA-negative fraction. The clonotype comes from a man younger than 30 in good health. Some clones in this sample may be carry-over from other donors' samples. The V gene is TRBV6-5, the J gene TRBJ2-1; tentatively, D is TRBD1 or TRBD2 (5 bases each). DNA for the CDR3: TGTGCCAGCAGCGGGGCAAGCTCCTACAATGAGCAGTTCTTC. Translated, it gives CASSGASSYNEQFF.